These 25 T cell receptor beta chains came from one sample sequenced in a study of shared clonotypes between healthy human individuals. The assay was immunoSEQ multiplex PCR, and TCRdb's table has in-frame clones only and misses some. Counted here are some 1,900,000 clones, just under 95% occurring once; the ten biggest clones make up 1.2%. CD45RO-negative CD8 cells positively selected for CCR7 made up the naive population, which excluded terminally differentiated effector memory CD45RA+ cells. The sequenced sample consisted of naive CD8+ T cells sorted from blood. These receptors were taken from a man between 18 and 35 years old in good health.

V gene TRBV4-3 combines with J gene TRBJ2-1; 9 bases are shared with TRBD2. After removal of 0 bases from V and 3 bases from J, the junction contained 9 bases not matched to a gene. Germline-derived CDR1 and CDR2 are LGHNA and YSLEER. The length of the CDR3 is 18 residues. Here the CDR3 reads CASSQELVMREGYNEQFF. The CDR3 region has the DNA TGCGCCAGCAGCCAAGAGTTGGTGATGCGGGAGGGCTACAATGAGCAGTTCTTC.

As regards this clone: The same CDR3 can be traced to other DNA sequences in this sample. CDR3: CASSQDTEETQYF. CDR3 DNA: TGCGCCAGCAGCCAAGATACAGAGGAGACCCAGTACTTC. This chain joins TRBV4-3 and TRBJ2-5; D remains unclear. Germline V gene data show CDR1 as LGHNA and CDR2 as YSLEER. The CDR3 is 13 amino acids. Trimming took off 0 bases at V and 5 bases at J, with 7 bases between the two ends.

The chain uses TRBV7-2 and TRBJ2-7; a possible D gene is TRBD2 (6 bases). The CDR3 contains 14 residues. Germline values: CDR1 SGHTA, CDR2 FQGNSA. Trimming pared 3 bases from V and 4 bases from J, leaving 13 bases between. The CDR3 loop reads CASSLLRGGYEQYF. CDR3 bases: TGTGCCAGCAGCTTGTTGCGGGGAGGTTACGAGCAGTACTTC.

This clone is a singleton in its sample. The chain couples TRBV7-9 to TRBJ2-2, with 7 bases matching TRBD2. Germline V gene lookup returns CDR1 SEHNR and CDR2 FQNEAQ (reference sequence). This CDR3 region has 15 residues. The trim removed 2 bases at V and 2 bases at J, leaving 2 bases unmatched. As DNA, the CDR3 is TGTGCCAGCAGCTTAAGGGACTACAACACCGGGGAGCTGTTTTTT. Its translation is CASSLRDYNTGELFF.

The chain is built from TRBV5-6 and TRBJ1-4; unclear D gene. Germline V gene lookup returns CDR1 SGHDT and CDR2 YYEEEE. The CDR3 runs 13 residues. Trimming took off 1 base at V and 4 bases at J, with 5 bases between the two ends. The CDR3 loop is CASSLTSNEKLFF. Written as DNA, the CDR3 is TGTGCCAGCAGCTTGACAAGTAATGAAAAACTGTTTTTT.

The chain is built from TRBV9 and TRBJ1-3, with D unclear. CDR1 and CDR2 (germline): SGDLS, YYNGEE. The CDR3 has 13 amino acids. V lost 3 bases and J 8 bases, leaving 12 bases between the germline ends. This CDR3 reads CASSAEDGDTIYF. Written as DNA, the CDR3 is TGTGCCAGCAGCGCAGAAGACGGGGACACCATATATTTT.

V and J are TRBV14 and TRBJ2-6; D is perhaps TRBD2 (5 bases). Per the germline V gene, CDR1 is SGHDN and CDR2 is FVKESK. V was cut by 5 bases and J by 6 bases, with 17 bases left in between. The CDR3 runs to 16 residues. The CDR3 loop is CASSDVGEGKANVLTF. DNA for the CDR3: TGTGCCAGCAGCGACGTTGGTGAGGGAAAGGCCAACGTCCTGACTTTC.

The chain is built from TRBV28 and TRBJ1-1; 7 bases align to TRBD1. With 7 bases clipped from V and 0 bases from J, the junction kept 8 bases outside the gene matches. The CDR3 covers 15 residues. The germline CDR1 and CDR2 sequences are MDHEN and SYDVKM. The CDR3 DNA reads as TGTGCCAGCAAGAGACAGGGCCACATGAACACTGAAGCTTTCTTT. As protein: CASKRQGHMNTEAFF.

V usage is TRBV4-2 and J usage is TRBJ1-2; D not certain. Deletions cut 2 bases from V and 3 bases from J, with 19 bases between. Germline assignment: CDR1 LGHNA and CDR2 YNFKEQ. The CDR3 is 17 amino acids. The CDR3 region is CASSQTPHGGKDYGYTF. The CDR3 DNA reads TGTGCCAGCAGCCAAACACCGCATGGAGGGAAAGACTATGGCTACACCTTC.

This chain joins TRBV7-6 and TRBJ1-3; D uncertain. Trimming cost V 8 bases and J 8 bases, with 13 bases left between them. Looked up from germline, CDR1 is SGHVS and CDR2 is FNYEAQ. The CDR3 totals 12 residues. The CDR3: CASYSPVDTIYF. CDR3 DNA: TGTGCCAGCTACAGTCCGGTGGACACCATATATTTT.

The genes are TRBV7-9 and TRBJ2-3, with TRBD2 matching 9 bases. The CDR3 loop spans 15 amino acids. The V gene end was trimmed by 5 bases and the J gene end by 1 base; junction bases not matched to a gene: 4. The germline gives CDR1 SEHNR, CDR2 FQNEAQ (reference sequence). As DNA, the CDR3 is TGTGCCAGCAGCCATAGCGGGAGTGGCACAGATACGCAGTATTTT. It codes for CASSHSGSGTDTQYF. The full variable domain, in which reference TRBV7-9 and TRBJ2-3 provide the parts outside the CDR3, is DTGVSQNPRHKITKRGQNVTFRCDPISEHNRLYWYRQTLGQGPEFLTYFQNEAQLEKSRLLSDRFSAERPKGSFSTLEIQRTEQGDSAMYLCASSHSGSGTDTQYFGPGTRLTVL.

For the CDR3, the DNA is TGTGCCTGGAACGCAGGGGTTAACACCGGGGAGCTGTTTTTT. This encodes CAWNAGVNTGELFF. The rearrangement joins TRBV30 to TRBJ2-2, with a weak D call TRBD1 (6 bases). The CDR3 sequence is 14 residues long. Germline V gene sequence: CDR1 GTSNPN, CDR2 SVGIG (reference sequence). Between the trimmed V and J ends, which lost 4 bases and 2 bases, there was a span of 11 bases.

About this clone: Other DNA variants within this sample encode the same CDR3. V and J are TRBV7-9 and TRBJ2-7; possible D gene TRBD2, 6 bases. Germline lookup yields CDR1 SEHNR and CDR2 FQNEAQ (reference sequence). The CDR3 is made up of 12 amino acids. Trimming cost V 3 bases and J 6 bases, with 9 bases left between them. Here the CDR3 reads CASSFGTSEQYF. For the CDR3, the DNA is TGTGCCAGCAGCTTCGGGACTTCCGAGCAGTACTTC.

The chain uses TRBV7-9 and TRBJ1-1; TRBD1 agrees at 10 bases. J lost 7 bases, V lost 5 bases, and 10 bases had no gene match. CDR1 SEHNR and CDR2 FQNEAQ come from the germline V gene (reference sequence). This CDR3 is 15 amino acids long. The CDR3 spells CASSIRQGAKVEAFF. The CDR3 region has the DNA TGTGCCAGCAGCATCCGACAGGGGGCCAAGGTTGAAGCTTTCTTT.

This chain joins TRBV4-1 and TRBJ2-2; D is possibly TRBD1 or TRBD2 (5 bases each). In germline, CDR1 is MGHRA, CDR2 YSYEKL. Between the trimmed V and J ends, which lost 3 bases and 2 bases, there was a span of 10 bases. The CDR3 covers 15 residues. The CDR3 loop reads CASSHRDGNTGELFF. The CDR3 bases are TGCGCCAGCAGCCATCGGGACGGCAACACCGGGGAGCTGTTTTTT.

This clone showed up just once. The chain recombines TRBV19 with TRBJ1-1; a weak D match, TRBD1 (5 bases). The CDR3 extends over 15 amino acids. The germline V gene has CDR1 LNHDA and CDR2 SQIVND (reference sequence). Trimming left V 0 bases short and J 0 bases short, with 8 bases between. The CDR3 loop reads CASSIEEGMNTEAFF. CDR3 nucleotide sequence: TGTGCCAGTAGTATAGAGGAGGGGATGAACACTGAAGCTTTCTTT.

This clone was detected only once. J is TRBJ2-7 and V is TRBV6-5, with 7 bases identical to TRBD1. The germline V gene encodes CDR1 MNHEY and CDR2 SVGAGI. This CDR3 has 11 residues. Losses at the gene ends were 10 bases for V and 5 bases for J; bases not matched to a gene: 5. CDR3 in DNA: TGTGCCACCACTGGGACAGACGAGCAGTACTTC. Translating it yields CATTGTDEQYF.

The chain has TRBV28 and TRBJ2-3; 8 nucleotides match TRBD1. After removal of 6 bases from V and 2 bases from J, the junction contained 7 bases not matched to a gene. From germline, CDR1 is MDHEN and CDR2 SYDVKM. CDR3 length equals 15 residues. CDR3 sequence reads: CASSLDRADTDTQYF. As DNA, the CDR3 is TGTGCCAGCAGCTTGGACAGGGCGGACACAGATACGCAGTATTTT.

This clone was detected once. The V and J genes are TRBV7-9 and TRBJ2-2; perhaps TRBD2 as D (6 bases). Germline CDR1 is SEHNR and CDR2 is FQNEAQ (reference sequence). This CDR3 has 16 amino acids. Trimming left V 1 base short and J 2 bases short, with 11 bases between. The CDR3 sequence is CASSLGYGTNTGELFF. CDR3 bases: TGTGCCAGCAGCTTAGGTTATGGGACTAACACCGGGGAGCTGTTTTTT.

For the CDR3, the DNA is TGTGCCAGCAGTACGATCCAAGAGACCCAGTACTTC. Protein product: CASSTIQETQYF. The chain is built from TRBV28 and TRBJ2-5; no reliable D call. V was shortened by 5 bases and J by 1 base, with 5 bases between the two germline ends. CDR1 is MDHEN, CDR2 SYDVKM, per germline. The CDR3 runs to 12 residues.

In this sample, this clone turned up a few times. The gene calls are TRBV19 and TRBJ2-7; D is perhaps TRBD1 or TRBD2 (5 bases each). Germline V gene data show CDR1 as LNHDA and CDR2 as SQIVND (reference sequence). V dropped 5 bases and J dropped 0 bases, with 11 bases sitting between them. The CDR3 consists of 14 residues. The CDR3 DNA sequence: TGTGCCAGTAGTCCAAGGGACCTCTCCTACGAGCAGTACTTC. Encoded protein: CASSPRDLSYEQYF.

The chain employs TRBV6-6 and TRBJ1-2; D is ambiguous. CDR3 length equals 13 residues. The V gene's germline CDR1 is MNHNY and CDR2 SVGAGI (reference sequence). The V end lost 0 bases, the J end lost 4 bases, and 6 bases lay between the germline ends. For the CDR3, the DNA is TGTGCCAGCAGTTACTCAGGGCCCTATGGCTACACCTTC. Translation gives CASSYSGPYGYTF.

The chain uses TRBV5-1 and TRBJ2-7; no clear D gene. Trimming removed 5 bases from V and 2 bases from J, with 8 bases in between. The CDR3 loop spans 12 amino acids. Germline values: CDR1 SGHRS, CDR2 YFSETQ. CDR3 region: CASRGSTYEQYF. CDR3 DNA sequence: TGCGCCAGCAGGGGCAGTACCTACGAGCAGTACTTC.

The V gene is TRBV9, the J gene TRBJ2-2; D call uncertain. V was trimmed by 3 bases and J by 1 base, leaving 7 bases between them. Germline CDR1 reads SGDLS; CDR2 reads YYNGEE. This CDR3 region has 14 residues. Written as DNA, the CDR3 is TGTGCCAGCAGCGCTGATAAGAACACCGGGGAGCTGTTTTTT. Protein: CASSADKNTGELFF.

The chain carries TRBV5-6 and TRBJ2-3, with D hard to call. The length of the CDR3 is 13 residues. Germline CDR1 reads SGHDT; CDR2 reads YYEEEE. The V gene lost 3 bases and the J gene lost 8 bases, with 13 bases spanning the gap. Here the CDR3 reads CASSSGSSGTQYF. CDR3 DNA: TGTGCCAGCAGCTCCGGGTCCTCAGGTACGCAGTATTTT.